This T cell receptor (beta chain) is drawn from a study of cytomegalovirus exposure and HLA in healthy donors. Amplification used 60 Vbeta primers and 13 Jbeta primers. Only in-frame clones appear in the TCRdb table, and some are missing; sequencing was by immunoSEQ multiplex PCR. Among 150,000 to 190,000 clones listed, approximately 77% were seen once. Germline CDR1 reads SEHNR; CDR2 reads FQNEAQ (reference sequence). The V and J ends lost 2 bases and 2 bases, in that order; junction bases with no gene match: 11. CDR3 length equals 17 residues. Study conclusions and caveats: Prediction of most subjects' HLA-A and HLA-B alleles by TCR beta sequences was reportedly accurate. Most CMV-associated TCR beta chains were later found to appear HLA-restricted. Several of the most significant clusters appeared, in a later analysis, to be linked to common viral pathogens. A later analysis associated 15,000 to 20,000 TCR beta sequences with HLA alleles at a 0.05 false discovery rate.

Note on this clone: Its antigen is undetermined.

Sequences were obtained from PBMCs. The gene calls are TRBV7-9 and TRBJ2-7, with 8 positions matching TRBD1. The receptor comes from a man in his late teens or twenties in good health and CMV-seronegative. The CDR3 loop reads CASSLRRAGQVTYEQYF. The CDR3 region has the DNA TGTGCCAGCAGCTTAAGACGGGCGGGACAGGTTACCTACGAGCAGTACTTC.